This T cell receptor beta chain comes out of a study of T cell responses to AZD1222 COVID-19 vaccine. CDR1 GTSNPN and CDR2 SVGIG come from the germline V gene (reference sequence). CDR3 length equals 13 residues. The V end lost 2 bases, the J end lost 4 bases, and 9 bases lay between the germline ends. Assay used: immunoSEQ multiplex PCR; TCRdb lists only in-frame clones, some missing. The sample lists about 75,000 clones, about 91% occurring once. Findings and limits, study-wide: Among the donors, most were white British and more were female, and clonal diversity was possibly underestimated. Dominant at 160-218 and 743-854, vaccine-associated CD4 TCRs also spanned spike. Only a handful of AZD1222 recipients, several in all, had baseline seropositivity.

Points on this clone: The antigen is undetermined.

The sample was peripheral blood, taken 28 days after the second dose of the MenACWY control vaccine. The chain carries TRBV30 and TRBJ1-5; D unclear. This clonotype was sampled from an adult who received the MenACWY meningococcal vaccine as a control. CDR3 in amino acids: CAWSTRLNQPQHF. The CDR3 region has the DNA TGTGCCTGGAGTACACGGCTAAATCAGCCCCAGCATTTT.